A selection of T cell receptor beta chains follows, all from one sample in a study of cytomegalovirus exposure and HLA in healthy donors. The method was immunoSEQ multiplex PCR; TCRdb's version includes in-frame clones alone and lacks a portion of them. The sample holds a few hundred thousand clones; around 90% are singletons and the top ten take 1.5% to 2%. Sequencing was done on a sample of PBMCs. These receptor sequences come from a girl aged 2-10 years in good health and CMV-seronegative. CDR3s include the opening cysteine and the closing phenylalanine or tryptophan. Size is stated for part of the rows, as once, few or many counts, or as a class when the clone is expanded.

15	NA	TRBV5-1	TRBJ2-1	CASSSPGQGYNEQFF
16	once	TRBV27	TRBJ2-1	CASSSLSGGEYNEQFF
12	NA	TRBV2	TRBJ2-1	CASSVRDNEQFF
15	NA	TRBV27	TRBJ1-5	CASSRTQHSNQPQHF
14	NA	TRBV30	TRBJ1-2	CAIAPDRFNYGYTF
14	once	TRBV18	TRBJ2-7	CASSAAGGHYEQYF
13	NA	TRBV6-5	TRBJ2-2	CASKRANTGELFF
16	once	TRBV5-8	TRBJ2-2	CASSLTGGANTGELFF
16	NA	TRBV5-1	TRBJ1-3	CASSLGTGTSGNTIYF
17	NA	TRBV29-1	TRBJ2-1	CSVAGQPFPTSGNEQFF
15	NA	TRBV5-4	TRBJ2-3	CASSPGGRGTDTQYF
13	NA	TRBV29-1	TRBJ1-2	CSVPLGTVHGYTF
13	NA	TRBV6-5	TRBJ2-7	CASSEQLSYEQYF
15	NA	TRBV7-6	TRBJ1-4	CASSFGLSDNEKLFF
16	NA	TRBV5-4	TRBJ1-1	CASSLAHQGMNTEAFF
18	NA	TRBV5-4	TRBJ2-1	CASSFPGQGRLGYNEQFF
15	NA	TRBV15	TRBJ1-3	CATSRETGTGNTIYF
14	few	TRBV29-1	TRBJ2-1	CSVDSGSSYNEQFF
15	NA	TRBV5-1	TRBJ2-1	CASSHSGASYNEQFF
14	NA	TRBV2	TRBJ2-5	CASGQGQYQETQYF
15	NA	TRBV28	TRBJ2-3	CASRSGGVSTDTQYF
13	NA	TRBV5-1	TRBJ2-7	CASGHDGSYEQYF
15	NA	TRBV28	TRBJ2-7	CASSLSAGILYEQYF
15	NA	TRBV19	TRBJ1-5	CASIRDSFSNQPQHF
16	NA	TRBV5-8	TRBJ2-7	CASSLALGTVIGEQYF
16	NA	TRBV10-2	TRBJ1-1	CASSAPEVKRNTEAFF
13	once	TRBV11-3	TRBJ2-3	CASSLTGGDTQYF
14	once	TRBV27	TRBJ1-6	CASRAQGGNSPLHF
14	NA	TRBV19	TRBJ2-3	CASSSRDSFHTQYF
18	NA	TRBV5-4	TRBJ2-1	CASSATGTSGGRGNEQFF
11	NA	TRBV28	TRBJ1-4	CGTGEKEKLFF
15	once	TRBV2	TRBJ2-1	CASSEGRLAGGEQFF
14	NA	TRBV18	TRBJ1-2	CASSPRGGDYGYTF
13	NA	TRBV7-9	TRBJ1-6	CASRPGGEFHLHF
16	NA	TRBV7-8	TRBJ2-7	CASSRVAGQGFYEQYF
15	NA	TRBV5-1	TRBJ2-5	CASSFSGKGQETQHF
15	once	TRBV11-2	NA	CASSLEGGAGNEQYF
12	NA	TRBV19	TRBJ1-1	CASSVSPTEAFF
13	once	TRBV18	TRBJ1-1	CASSPLGGTEAFF
14	once	TRBV2	TRBJ1-4	CASSPRTVGEKLFF
15	NA	TRBV7-2	TRBJ2-5	CASSALSESARTQYF
13	once	TRBV14	TRBJ1-3	CASSQDRGNTIYF
13	NA	TRBV25-1	TRBJ1-3	CASSVLSGNTIYF
14	NA	TRBV2	TRBJ1-1	CASKERYINTEAFF
11	NA	TRBV6-1	TRBJ2-1	CAAGTPNEQFF
13	NA	TRBV5-4	TRBJ1-2	CASSLQGAYGYTF
15	NA	TRBV6-1	TRBJ1-2	CASSEARGIPYGYTF
15	once	TRBV27	TRBJ2-5	CASSLGGGNQETQYF
14	NA	TRBV7-2	TRBJ2-1	CASSLYRTNNEQFF
15	NA	TRBV11-2	TRBJ2-1	CASGKREDGRNEQFF
15	NA	TRBV11-2	TRBJ2-1	CASGPQGTPYNEQFF
16	NA	TRBV12-5	TRBJ1-4	CASATGDREEYEKLFF
13	NA	TRBV11-2	TRBJ1-1	CASSPRQNTEAFF
20	NA	TRBV19	TRBJ1-3	CASSITSPHGTGGSGNTIYF